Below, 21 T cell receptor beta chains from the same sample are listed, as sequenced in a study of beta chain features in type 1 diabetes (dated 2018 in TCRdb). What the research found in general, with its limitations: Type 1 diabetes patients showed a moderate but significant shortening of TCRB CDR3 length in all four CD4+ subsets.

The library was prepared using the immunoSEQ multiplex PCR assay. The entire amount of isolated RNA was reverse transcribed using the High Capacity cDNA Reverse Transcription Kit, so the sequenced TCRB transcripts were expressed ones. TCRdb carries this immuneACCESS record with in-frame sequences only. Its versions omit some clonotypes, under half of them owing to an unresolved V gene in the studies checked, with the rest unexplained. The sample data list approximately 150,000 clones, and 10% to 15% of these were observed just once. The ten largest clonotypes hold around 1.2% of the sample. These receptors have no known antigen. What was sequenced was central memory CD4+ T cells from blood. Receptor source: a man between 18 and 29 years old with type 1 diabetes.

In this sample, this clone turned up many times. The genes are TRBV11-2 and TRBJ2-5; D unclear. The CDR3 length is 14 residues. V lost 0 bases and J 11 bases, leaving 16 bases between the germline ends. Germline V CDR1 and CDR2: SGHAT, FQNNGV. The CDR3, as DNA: TGTGCCAGCAGCTTAGATTGGGAAAGGGCAGCTCAGTACTTC. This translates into CASSLDWERAAQYF. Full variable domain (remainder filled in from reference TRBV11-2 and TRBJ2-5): EAGVAQSPRYKIIEKRQSVAFWCNPISGHATLYWYQQILGQGPKLLIQFQNNGVVDDSQLPKDRFSAERLKGVDSTLKIQPAKLEDSAVYLCASSLDWERAAQYFGPGTRLLVL.

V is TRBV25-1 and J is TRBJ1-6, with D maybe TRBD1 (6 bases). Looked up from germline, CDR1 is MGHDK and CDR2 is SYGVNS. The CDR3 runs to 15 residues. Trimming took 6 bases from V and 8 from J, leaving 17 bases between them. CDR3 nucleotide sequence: TGTGCCAGCAGCCCTCCCACAGGGAGAGATTCACCCCTCCACTTT. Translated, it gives CASSPPTGRDSPLHF.

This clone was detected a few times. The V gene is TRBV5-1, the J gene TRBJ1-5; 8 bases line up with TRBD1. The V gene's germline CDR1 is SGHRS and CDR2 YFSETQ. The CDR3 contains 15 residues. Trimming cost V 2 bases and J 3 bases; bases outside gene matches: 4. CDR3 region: CASSLWTGNNQPQHF. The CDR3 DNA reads TGCGCCAGCAGCTTATGGACAGGGAACAATCAGCCCCAGCATTTT.

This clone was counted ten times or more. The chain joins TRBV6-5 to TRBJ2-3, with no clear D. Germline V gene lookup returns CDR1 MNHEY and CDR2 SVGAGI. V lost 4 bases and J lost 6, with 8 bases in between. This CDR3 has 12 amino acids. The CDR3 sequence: CASSSHGDTQYF. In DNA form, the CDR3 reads TGTGCCAGCAGTTCCCACGGGGATACGCAGTATTTT.

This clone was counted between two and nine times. The CDR3: CASRPGTGVGEQFF. CDR3 DNA sequence: TGTGCCAGCCGGCCAGGTACAGGGGTAGGGGAGCAGTTCTTC. The rearrangement uses TRBV6-5 and TRBJ2-1; TRBD1 agrees at 7 bases. The germline CDR1 and CDR2 sequences are MNHEY and SVGAGI. CDR3 length: 14 amino acids. V was pared by 8 bases and J by 10 bases, with 14 bases of the junction left unmatched.

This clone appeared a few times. The CDR3, as DNA: TGCGCCAGCAGCCAACTAGGGCAAGGGGCGCGAGGTGAAGCTTTCTTT. It encodes CASSQLGQGARGEAFF. The genes are TRBV4-1 and TRBJ1-1; D is perhaps TRBD1 (5 bases). V shed 2 bases and J shed 7 bases, with 20 bases lying between them. This CDR3 spans 16 amino acids. Germline CDR1 MGHRA, CDR2 YSYEKL.

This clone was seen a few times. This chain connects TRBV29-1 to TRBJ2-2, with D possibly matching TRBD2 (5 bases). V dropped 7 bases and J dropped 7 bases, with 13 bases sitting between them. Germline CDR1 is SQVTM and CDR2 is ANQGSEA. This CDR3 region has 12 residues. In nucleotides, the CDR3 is TGCAGCGGTGGACTCTCCAGCGGGGAGCTGTTTTTT. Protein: CSGGLSSGELFF.

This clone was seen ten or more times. The CDR3 sequence: CASKLDGNSGANVLTF. In nucleotides, the CDR3 is TGTGCCAGCAAGTTGGACGGGAACTCTGGGGCCAACGTCCTGACTTTC. The V gene is TRBV28, the J gene TRBJ2-6, with D possibly matching TRBD2 (5 bases). The CDR3 totals 16 residues. The V gene's germline CDR1 is MDHEN and CDR2 SYDVKM. V was pared by 7 bases and J by 0 bases, with 13 bases between. The full variable domain, completed using reference TRBV28 and TRBJ2-6, is DVKVTQSSRYLVKRTGEKVFLECVQDMDHENMFWYRQDPGLGLRLIYFSYDVKMKEKGDIPEGYSVSREKKERFSLILESASTNQTSMYLCASKLDGNSGANVLTFGAGSRLTVL.

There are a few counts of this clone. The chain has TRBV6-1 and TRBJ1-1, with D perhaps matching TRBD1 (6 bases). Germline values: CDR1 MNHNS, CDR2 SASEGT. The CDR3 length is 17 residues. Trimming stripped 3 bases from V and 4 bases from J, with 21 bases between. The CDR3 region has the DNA TGTGCCAGCAGTGAGAGTAGTTGGACAGTTTTGAGCACTGAAGCTTTCTTT. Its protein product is CASSESSWTVLSTEAFF.

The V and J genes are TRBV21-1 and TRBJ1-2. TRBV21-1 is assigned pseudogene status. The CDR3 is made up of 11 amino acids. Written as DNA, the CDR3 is TGTGCCAGCAGCCCCTTACGTGGCTACACCTTC. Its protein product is CASSPLRGYTF.

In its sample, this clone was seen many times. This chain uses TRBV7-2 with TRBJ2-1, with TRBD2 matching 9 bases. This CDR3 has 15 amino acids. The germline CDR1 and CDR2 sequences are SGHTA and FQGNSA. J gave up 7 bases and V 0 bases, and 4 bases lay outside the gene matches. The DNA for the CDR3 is TGTGCCAGCAGCTTAGCGCCGGGACTAGCTAATGAGCAGTTCTTC. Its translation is CASSLAPGLANEQFF.

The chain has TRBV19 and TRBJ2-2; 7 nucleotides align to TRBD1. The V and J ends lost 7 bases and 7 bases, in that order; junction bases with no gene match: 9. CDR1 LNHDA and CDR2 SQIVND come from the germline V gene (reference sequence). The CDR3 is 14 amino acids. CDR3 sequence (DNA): TGTGCCAGTACCCCGACAGGGACGAGCGGGGAGCTGTTTTTT. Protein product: CASTPTGTSGELFF.

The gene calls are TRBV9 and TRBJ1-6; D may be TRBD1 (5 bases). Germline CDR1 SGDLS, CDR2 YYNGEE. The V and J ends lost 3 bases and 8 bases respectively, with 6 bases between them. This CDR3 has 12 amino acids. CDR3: CASSGGDSPLHF. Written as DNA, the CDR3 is TGTGCCAGCAGCGGGGGGGATTCACCCCTCCACTTT.

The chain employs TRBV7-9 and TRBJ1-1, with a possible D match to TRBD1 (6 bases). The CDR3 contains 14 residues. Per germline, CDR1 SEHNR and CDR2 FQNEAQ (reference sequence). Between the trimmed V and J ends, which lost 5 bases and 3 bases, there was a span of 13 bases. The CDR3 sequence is CASSLQGGDTEAFF. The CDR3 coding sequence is TGTGCCAGCAGCCTACAGGGAGGTGACACTGAAGCTTTCTTT.

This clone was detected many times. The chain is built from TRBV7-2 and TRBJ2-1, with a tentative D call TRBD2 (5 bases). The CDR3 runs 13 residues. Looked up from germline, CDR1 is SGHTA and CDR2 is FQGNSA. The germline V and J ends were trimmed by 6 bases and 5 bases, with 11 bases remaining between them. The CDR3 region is CASSWTYNNEQFF. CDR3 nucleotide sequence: TGTGCCAGCAGTTGGACTTACAACAATGAGCAGTTCTTC.

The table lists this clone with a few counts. The CDR3 reads CSVEEGQSGEKLFF. In nucleotides, the CDR3 is TGCAGCGTTGAAGAGGGACAGTCCGGTGAAAAACTGTTTTTT. J is TRBJ1-4 and V is TRBV29-1, with 7 bases aligning to TRBD1. After removal of 0 bases from V and 7 bases from J, the junction contained 5 bases not matched to a gene. This CDR3 is built from 14 residues. The germline V gene encodes CDR1 SQVTM and CDR2 ANQGSEA.

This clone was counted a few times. CDR3 sequence: CASSFFRSYTNDSESSYEQYF. CDR3 in DNA: TGTGCCAGCAGTTTCTTCAGGTCATATACTAACGACAGCGAGAGCTCCTACGAGCAGTACTTC. J is TRBJ2-7 and V is TRBV28, with D maybe TRBD1 (5 bases). From germline, CDR1 is MDHEN and CDR2 SYDVKM. Between the trimmed V and J ends, which lost 3 bases and 0 bases, there was a span of 30 bases. The CDR3 extends over 21 amino acids.

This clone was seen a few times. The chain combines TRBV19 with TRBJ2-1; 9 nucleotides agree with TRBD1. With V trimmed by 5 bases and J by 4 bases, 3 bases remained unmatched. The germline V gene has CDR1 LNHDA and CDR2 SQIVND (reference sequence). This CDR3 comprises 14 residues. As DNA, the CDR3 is TGTGCCAGTAGTCGACAGGGGGAGTACAATGAGCAGTTCTTC. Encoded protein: CASSRQGEYNEQFF.

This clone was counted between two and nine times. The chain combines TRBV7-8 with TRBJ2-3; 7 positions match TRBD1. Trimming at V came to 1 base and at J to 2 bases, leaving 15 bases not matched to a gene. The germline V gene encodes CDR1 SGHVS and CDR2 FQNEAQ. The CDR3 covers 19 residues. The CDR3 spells CASSLGTWTGPINTDTQYF. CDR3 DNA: TGTGCCAGCAGCTTAGGGACTTGGACAGGACCCATCAACACAGATACGCAGTATTTT.

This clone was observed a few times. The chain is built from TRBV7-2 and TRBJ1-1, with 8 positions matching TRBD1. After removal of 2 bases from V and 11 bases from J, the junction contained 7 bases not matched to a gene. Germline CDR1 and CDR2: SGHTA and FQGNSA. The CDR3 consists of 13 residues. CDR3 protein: CASSLPDRVQAFF. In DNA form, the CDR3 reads TGTGCCAGCAGCTTACCGGACAGGGTTCAGGCTTTCTTT.

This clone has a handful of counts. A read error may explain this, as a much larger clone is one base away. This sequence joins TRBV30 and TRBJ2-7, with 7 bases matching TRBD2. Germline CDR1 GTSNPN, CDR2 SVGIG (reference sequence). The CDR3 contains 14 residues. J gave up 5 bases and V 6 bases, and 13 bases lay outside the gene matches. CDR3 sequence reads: CACERDPGVHEQYF. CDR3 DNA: TGTGCCTGCGAGCGGGACCCCGGCGTCCACGAGCAGTACTTC.